What follows is one T cell receptor (beta chain) and its context. These data come from a study of blood T cell repertoires in COVID-19. CDR1 is SQVTM and CDR2 is ANQGSEA in the germline V gene. CDR3 length equals 17 residues. Unmatched junction bases numbered 13, after V lost 7 bases and J lost 1 base. Here immunoSEQ multiplex PCR was the method, and the copy in TCRdb shows in-frame clones only, minus some. The repertoire has approximately 150,000 clones, 80% to 90% of them found once; the top ten carry about 2.6%. The chain links TRBV29-1 to TRBJ1-4; 9 bases match TRBD1. Sequencing was done on a sample of peripheral blood. The clonotype originates from a human donor with acute or convalescent COVID-19. The donor label of this sample is uncertain. CDR3 nucleotides: TGCAGCGCAGTGCCGACAGGGGGTACCCTAACTAATGAAAAACTGTTTTTT. It translates to CSAVPTGGTLTNEKLFF.